This is a list of T cell receptor beta chains from one sample in a study of graft-versus-host responses after intestinal transplantation. Assay used: immunoSEQ multiplex PCR; TCRdb lists only in-frame clones, some missing. The sample includes tens of thousands of clones, roughly four fifths seen only once; the top ten take roughly 3.6%. Here the sequenced sample was PBMCs, taken 1,000 to 1,300 days after transplant. These receptors originate from a human patient who received an intestinal transplant, so some T cells may come from the graft donor. Both conserved end residues are part of each CDR3. Each record gives: J gene, clone size, V gene, D gene, CDR3 DNA, CDR3 protein. D genes are given only for firm matches. Clone size is stated in some rows and not others, as once, few, many or a class when expanded.

J: TRBJ2-1; size: -; V: TRBV30; D: TRBD2; DNA: TGTGCCACGGGACTAGCGGGGGACAATGAGCAGTTCTTC; CDR3: CATGLAGDNEQFF
J: TRBJ1-5; size: -; V: TRBV10-3; D: -; DNA: TGTGCCATCAGTGAGTCTTGGTCTGGGCTGGGGGTCAATCAGCCCCAGCATTTT; CDR3: CAISESWSGLGVNQPQHF
J: TRBJ1-1; size: -; V: TRBV5-1; D: -; DNA: TGCGCCAGCAGACAACAAGGGGATAGCACTGAAGCTTTCTTT; CDR3: CASRQQGDSTEAFF
J: TRBJ1-1; size: -; V: TRBV27; D: TRBD1; DNA: TGTGCCAGCAGTTTAATAGGGGGCGCGGGAACTGAAGCTTTCTTT; CDR3: CASSLIGGAGTEAFF
J: TRBJ2-7; size: -; V: TRBV27; D: TRBD2; DNA: TGTGCCAGCAGCCGTCGGGCTAGCGGGTACGAGCAGTACTTC; CDR3: CASSRRASGYEQYF
J: TRBJ2-7; size: -; V: TRBV27; D: TRBD2; DNA: TGTGCCAGCAGTTGGACTAGCGGAGATTACGAGCAGTACTTC; CDR3: CASSWTSGDYEQYF
J: TRBJ2-3; size: -; V: TRBV28; D: TRBD1; DNA: TGTGCCAGCAGTTCGTTAGGACAGGGACGCATAGATACGCAGTATTTT; CDR3: CASSSLGQGRIDTQYF
J: TRBJ2-1; size: -; V: TRBV15; D: TRBD2; DNA: TGTGCCACCAGCAGAGATGGTAGCGGGAGGTACAATGAGCAGTTCTTC; CDR3: CATSRDGSGRYNEQFF
J: TRBJ1-2; size: -; V: TRBV6-4; D: TRBD1; DNA: TGTGCCAGCTCCCCGGGACAGGGCTGGAGCTATGGCTACACCTTC; CDR3: CASSPGQGWSYGYTF
J: TRBJ1-1; size: -; V: TRBV7-9; D: TRBD1; DNA: TGTGCCAGCAGCTCACCCCCGGGACAGGGGGCTCGGACGAACACTGAAGCTTTCTTT; CDR3: CASSSPPGQGARTNTEAFF
J: TRBJ2-6; size: -; V: TRBV19; D: -; DNA: TGTGCCAGTAGACGGGGTGGTGGGGCCAACGTCCTGACTTTC; CDR3: CASRRGGGANVLTF
J: TRBJ2-4; size: -; V: TRBV30; D: TRBD1; DNA: TGTGCCTGGAGTTCCGGGACAGCCCAAGTAAACATTCAGTACTTC; CDR3: CAWSSGTAQVNIQYF
J: TRBJ1-1; size: few; V: TRBV11-3; D: -; DNA: TGTGCCAGCAGCTCCATGTGGGACACTGAAGCTTTCTTT; CDR3: CASSSMWDTEAFF
J: TRBJ2-3; size: -; V: TRBV6-1; D: -; DNA: TGTGCCAGCACTCAAGGGGCCCAATTCGATACGCAGTATTTT; CDR3: CASTQGAQFDTQYF
J: TRBJ2-3; size: once; V: TRBV29-1; D: TRBD2; DNA: TGCAGCGTTCGGGGGGGCCGCACAGATACGCAGTATTTT; CDR3: CSVRGGRTDTQYF
J: TRBJ2-7; size: once; V: TRBV19; D: TRBD1; DNA: TGTGCCAGTAGTATAGATGGGACAGGGACCTACGAGCAGTACTTC; CDR3: CASSIDGTGTYEQYF
J: TRBJ1-2; size: -; V: TRBV5-4; D: TRBD1; DNA: TGTGCCAGCAGCTCTAAAGCCGGGACAGGGAAAGGCTATGGCTACACCTTC; CDR3: CASSSKAGTGKGYGYTF
J: TRBJ1-4; size: -; V: TRBV9; D: -; DNA: TGTGCCAGCAGCCCCCGACCCGGGGAAAATGAAAAACTGTTTTTT; CDR3: CASSPRPGENEKLFF
J: TRBJ2-1; size: -; V: TRBV6-1; D: -; DNA: TGTGCCAGCAGTGACTGGTACAATGAGCAGTTCTTC; CDR3: CASSDWYNEQFF
J: TRBJ2-1; size: -; V: TRBV5-6; D: TRBD2; DNA: TGTGCCAGCAGTGGGACTAGCGGGGAGATAGTATCCTACAATGAGCAGTTCTTC; CDR3: CASSGTSGEIVSYNEQFF
J: TRBJ2-6; size: -; V: TRBV6-1; D: -; DNA: TGTGCCAGCAGTGAGCTTGACGACTCTGGGGCCAACGTCCTGACTTTC; CDR3: CASSELDDSGANVLTF
J: TRBJ1-1; size: -; V: TRBV27; D: -; DNA: TGTGCCAGCAGTCTTCGGGAGAACACTGAAGCTTTCTTT; CDR3: CASSLRENTEAFF
J: TRBJ2-7; size: -; V: TRBV6-1; D: -; DNA: TGTGCCAGCAGTGTGGGGAACGAGCAGTACTTC; CDR3: CASSVGNEQYF
J: TRBJ1-3; size: -; V: TRBV6-1; D: -; DNA: TGTGCCAGCCGTGTGGGGCCAGACTCTGGAAACACCATATATTTT; CDR3: CASRVGPDSGNTIYF
J: TRBJ2-1; size: -; V: TRBV9; D: -; DNA: TGTGCCAGCAGCGGACCTCTAGGGGCCTACAATGAGCAGTTCTTC; CDR3: CASSGPLGAYNEQFF
J: TRBJ2-1; size: -; V: TRBV4-2; D: -; DNA: TGTGCCAGCAGCCCCCTCGACACCTTGGACAATGAGCAGTTCTTC; CDR3: CASSPLDTLDNEQFF
J: TRBJ2-7; size: -; V: TRBV5-5; D: -; DNA: TGTGCCAGCAGCTTGGCGTACGAGCAGTACTTC; CDR3: CASSLAYEQYF
J: TRBJ1-2; size: few; V: TRBV18; D: -; DNA: TGTGCCAGCTCACCAAACAGGGCCGGGAACTATGGCTACACCTTC; CDR3: CASSPNRAGNYGYTF
J: TRBJ2-7; size: -; V: TRBV6-4; D: TRBD2; DNA: TGTGCCAGCAGTGCTAGCGGGGGCTCCTACGAGCAGTACTTC; CDR3: CASSASGGSYEQYF
J: TRBJ1-4; size: -; V: TRBV6-4; D: -; DNA: TGTGCCAGCAGTGAAACACCGCCCTATGCAACTAATGAAAAACTGTTTTTT; CDR3: CASSETPPYATNEKLFF
J: TRBJ2-1; size: once; V: TRBV15; D: TRBD2; DNA: TGTGCCACCAGCAGAGGCGGGAGATCCTACAATGAGCAGTTCTTC; CDR3: CATSRGGRSYNEQFF